This TCR beta chain emerged from a study of CD8+CD57+ T cells in acquired aplastic anemia. Study as a whole: Mean DNA quantity obtained from sorted CD4+ and CD8+ cells was about 3.2 ug.

CDR3 and TCR beta VDJ profiling relied on genomic DNA as the template. MiXCR, applied by TCRdb to the reads, yields one record per CDR3 protein. The sample gives about 160,000 distinct CDR3 sequences, 71% of which show up once; 40% to 55% is in the top ten. The study's findings and limits: Between patients and controls, about 30 CD8+ CDR3 sequences were found in common. Patients did not significantly differ from controls in CD8+ Simpson's diversity.

It was patients with CD8+CD57+ cell expansion by flow cytometry who were chosen for sequencing. The study sampled blood from patients who had received no therapy. This clonotype was observed once. Antigen unknown. The germline V gene encodes CDR1 SGHNT and CDR2 YYREEE (reference sequence). The CDR3 runs to 15 residues. The trim removed 4 bases at V and 0 bases at J, leaving 6 bases unmatched. The gene calls are TRBV5-4 and TRBJ1-2; 7 bases map to TRBD1. Sequencing used sorted CD4+, CD8+, or CD8+CD57+ T cells (not recorded which) from PBMCs. This TCR was sampled from a human donor with aplastic anemia. CDR3 sequence reads: CASSLGQRANYGYTF. CDR3 coding DNA: TGTGCCAGCAGCCTGGGACAGAGAGCTAACTATGGCTACACCTTC.